These 10 T cell receptor beta chains share one sample of origin, sequenced in a study of human T cells and chemical hapten exposure. MiXCR was run by TCRdb on the RACE reads, yielding one entry per CDR3 protein. The data hold some 52,000 distinct CDR3 sequences, with over 9.5% observed a single time. The time point denotes: patch test 3, about 24 weeks after DPC sensitization. Treatment: therapeutic diphenylcyclopropenone sensitization with weekly scalp DPC. The material was whole blood, obtained in connection with sensitization to the hapten diphenylcyclopropenone (DPC). These receptors were collected from a woman aged 40 to 55 with alopecia areata. Some clones in this sample may be carry-over from other donors' samples.

This clonotype has just a few counts. The V and J genes are TRBV18 and TRBJ1-1; D ambiguous. This CDR3 has 14 amino acids. The V and J ends lost 2 bases and 3 bases respectively, with 10 bases between them. Germline lookup yields CDR1 KGHSH and CDR2 LQKENI. The DNA for the CDR3 is TGTGCCAGCTCACCAGCGTGGGAGCACACTGAAGCTTTCTTT. Encoded protein: CASSPAWEHTEAFF.

The table lists this clonotype with many counts. This chain uses TRBV15 with TRBJ1-4, with 9 bases lining up with TRBD1. From germline, CDR1 is LNHNV and CDR2 YYDKDF (reference sequence). V lost 5 bases to trimming and J lost 5 bases; unmatched junction nucleotides: 6. The CDR3 has 15 residues. The CDR3 region is CATSFTTGGNEKLFF. The CDR3 DNA follows: TGTGCCACCAGCTTCACGACAGGGGGAAATGAAAAACTGTTTTTT.

This chain links TRBV4-1 with TRBJ2-5; a possible D gene is TRBD2 (5 bases). The V and J ends lost 3 bases and 5 bases respectively, with 19 bases between them. In germline, CDR1 is MGHRA, CDR2 YSYEKL. The CDR3 length is 16 residues. In DNA form, the CDR3 reads TGCGCCAGCAGCCAGGCGGACTTCGGGGTCGGGGAGACCCAGTACTTC. This sequence encodes CASSQADFGVGETQYF.

This clonotype was counted a few times. V usage is TRBV7-6 and J usage is TRBJ1-1, with 7 bases lining up with TRBD1. Per the germline V gene, CDR1 is SGHVS and CDR2 is FNYEAQ. Losses at the gene ends were 11 bases for V and 3 bases for J; bases not matched to a gene: 6. This CDR3 is built from 12 residues. The CDR3 DNA reads TGTGCCGTACAGGGGACGGACACTGAAGCTTTCTTT. Amino acids: CAVQGTDTEAFF.

The V gene is TRBV6-5, the J gene TRBJ1-5; 7 positions agree with TRBD1. Germline values: CDR1 MNHEY, CDR2 SVGAGI. This CDR3 region has 17 residues. V lost 2 bases to trimming and J lost 3 bases; unmatched junction nucleotides: 10. The CDR3 bases are TGTGCCAGCAGTTACCACGAGGGACAGTTGAACAATCAGCCCCAGCATTTT. It yields the protein CASSYHEGQLNNQPQHF.

This clonotype was counted many times. V gene TRBV6-1 combines with J gene TRBJ2-1, with 7 bases that match TRBD2. The CDR3 is 16 amino acids. The V gene's germline CDR1 is MNHNS and CDR2 SASEGT. After removal of 0 bases from V and 3 bases from J, the junction contained 5 bases not matched to a gene. The CDR3 spells CASSEALSGLYNEQFF. The DNA of the CDR3 is TGTGCCAGCAGTGAAGCGCTTAGCGGGCTCTACAATGAGCAGTTCTTC.

This clonotype occurred many times. This chain connects TRBV30 to TRBJ2-3, with D unclear. Germline lookup yields CDR1 GTSNPN and CDR2 SVGIG (reference sequence). This CDR3 contains 13 residues. The V end was cut by 2 bases, the J end by 5 bases, with 11 bases between. This CDR3 is CAWSTPFLDTQYF. The CDR3 region has the DNA TGTGCCTGGAGTACACCTTTCTTAGATACGCAGTATTTT. The complete variable domain, with remaining parts taken from reference TRBV30 and TRBJ2-3, reads SQTIHQWPATLVQPVGSPLSLECTVEGTSNPNLYWYRQAAGRGLQLLFYSVGIGQISSEVPQNLSASRPQDRQFILSSKKLLLSDSGFYLCAWSTPFLDTQYFGPGTRLTVL.

This clonotype has ten or more counts. The chain recombines TRBV6-6 with TRBJ2-3; 7 nucleotides match TRBD2. Unmatched junction bases numbered 8, after V lost 4 bases and J lost 4 bases. Germline lookup yields CDR1 MNHNY and CDR2 SVGAGI (reference sequence). The CDR3 extends over 15 amino acids. The CDR3 region has the DNA TGTGCCAGCAGTTCCGGACTAGTGAAGGCAGATACGCAGTATTTT. Amino acids: CASSSGLVKADTQYF.

This clonotype has a count of ten or more. The V and J genes are TRBV6-1 and TRBJ1-1, with no clear D. V lost 3 bases, J lost 1 base, and 6 bases lay in between. The germline V gene has CDR1 MNHNS and CDR2 SASEGT. CDR3 length: 13 amino acids. The CDR3 bases are TGTGCCAGCAGTGAGTACGGGAACACTGAAGCTTTCTTT. Its protein is CASSEYGNTEAFF.

This clonotype was detected many times. V usage is TRBV7-9 and J usage is TRBJ2-3, with 7 bases fitting TRBD1. Germline assignment: CDR1 SEHNR and CDR2 FQNEAQ (reference sequence). V shed 7 bases and J 4 bases; nucleotides not matched to a gene: 2. The CDR3 length is 12 residues. DNA of the CDR3: TGTGCCAGCACGCAGGGGGCAGATACGCAGTATTTT. Protein product: CASTQGADTQYF. Combining the CDR3 with reference TRBV7-9 and TRBJ2-3 gives the whole variable domain DTGVSQNPRHKITKRGQNVTFRCDPISEHNRLYWYRQTLGQGPEFLTYFQNEAQLEKSRLLSDRFSAERPKGSFSTLEIQRTEQGDSAMYLCASTQGADTQYFGPGTRLTVL.